The 28 T cell receptor beta chains presented below share a single source sample, sequenced in a study of metastatic and nonmetastatic thyroid tumors. Thyroid surgery took place with no prior treatment in any patient. With MiXCR, TCRdb reprocessed the PCR reads. The table has about 24,000 clones, around 28% seen once; the top ten hold around 20%. Material: blood. These receptor sequences come from a male donor with papillary thyroid cancer or a benign thyroid nodule (not recorded which). Some clones in this sample may be carry-over from other donors' samples.

Sample share makes this clone medium-sized. The V call is TRBV6-2 or TRBV6-3, the J call TRBJ2-7, with D possibly TRBD2 on 5 matching bases. With 6 bases removed from V and 10 bases from J, the gap between germline ends came to 22 bases. Germline V gene sequence: CDR1 MNHEY, CDR2 SVGEGT. CDR3 length: 14 residues. CDR3 loop: CASRLRGLLGEQYF. In nucleotides, the CDR3 is TGTGCCAGCAGGCTACGCGGACTGCTCGGGGAACAGTACTTC.

The gene calls are TRBV7-2 and TRBJ2-7; tentative D call: TRBD2 (6 bases). CDR3 length: 14 residues. CDR1 and CDR2 (germline): SGHTA, FQGNSA. The V end lost 7 bases, the J end lost 6 bases, and 19 bases lay between the germline ends. CDR3 nucleotide sequence: TGTGCCAGCAAATCTATGGGGAGGACCTCCGAGCAGTACTTC. It codes for CASKSMGRTSEQYF.

The CDR3 loop is CASSRDSLGELFF. The CDR3 nucleotides read TGTGCCAGCAGTCGGGACTCCTTGGGTGAGCTGTTTTTT. The V and J genes are TRBV2 and TRBJ2-2, with TRBD2 as a possible D gene (6 bases). Germline lookup yields CDR1 SNHLY and CDR2 FYNNEI. The CDR3 extends over 13 amino acids. Trimming shortened V by 5 bases and J by 11 bases, and 15 bases separated the two germline ends.

This chain connects TRBV5-1 to TRBJ2-7, with D possibly TRBD2 on 8 matching bases. Germline CDR1 reads SGHRS; CDR2 reads YFSETQ. V was cut by 0 bases and J by 6 bases, with 19 bases left in between. The CDR3 runs to 16 residues. The DNA of the CDR3 is TGCGCCAGCAGCTTGGGACAGGGACTAGATGGTCGCGAGCAGTACTTC. Protein: CASSLGQGLDGREQYF.

By share of the sample, this clone is medium-sized. This sequence joins TRBV18 and TRBJ2-7, with 15 positions matching TRBD2. The CDR3 covers 15 residues. Trimming took 6 bases from V and 4 from J; bases not matched to a gene: 4. Looked up from germline, CDR1 is KGHSH and CDR2 is LQKENI. This chain's CDR3 is CASSRGLAGGYEQYF. The CDR3 coding sequence is TGTGCCAGCTCCCGTGGACTAGCGGGAGGGTACGAGCAGTACTTC. Filled out from reference TRBV18 and TRBJ2-7, the complete variable domain reads NAGVMQNPRHLVRRRGQEARLRCSPMKGHSHVYWYRQLPEEGLKFMVYLQKENIIDESGMPKERFSAEFPKEGPSILRIQQVVRGDSAAYFCASSRGLAGGYEQYFGPGTRLTVT.

This chain uses TRBV20-1 with TRBJ2-2; no clear D. The CDR3 is 15 residues long. Deletions cut 3 bases from V and 4 bases from J, with 15 bases between. Per germline, CDR1 DFQATT and CDR2 SNEGSKA (reference sequence). CDR3 loop: CSARDGGKVTGELFF. Written as DNA, the CDR3 is TGCAGTGCTAGGGATGGTGGCAAAGTCACCGGGGAGCTGTTTTTT.

This clone was seen repeatedly, ten times or more. The chain combines TRBV11-1 with TRBJ1-3; D is uncertain. This CDR3 comprises 16 residues. V lost 0 bases to trimming and J lost 0 bases, with 9 bases between them. The germline CDR1 and CDR2 sequences are SGHAT and FQDESV (reference sequence). The DNA of the CDR3 is TGTGCCAGCAGCTTAGCGGGCGGCTCCTCTGGAAACACCATATATTTT. Translating it yields CASSLAGGSSGNTIYF.

The chain links TRBV19 to TRBJ1-1; 7 nucleotides match TRBD1. The germline V gene encodes CDR1 LNHDA and CDR2 SQIVND (reference sequence). Losses at the gene ends were 3 bases for V and 4 bases for J; bases not matched to a gene: 8. The CDR3 totals 15 residues. CDR3 DNA: TGTGCCAGTAGTATGGAGACAGGGTATGTCACTGAAGCTTTCTTT. Translating it yields CASSMETGYVTEAFF.

Concerning this clone itself: An end of the junction does not agree with germline; a read error may underlie this. V usage is TRBV6-2 or TRBV6-3 and J usage is TRBJ1-5; the match to TRBD1 covers 12 bases. The germline V gene encodes CDR1 MNHEY and CDR2 SVGEGT. The CDR3 sequence is 15 residues long. The CDR3 sequence is CASSPGQGAGQLQNF. For the CDR3, the DNA is TGTGCCAGCAGTCCGGGACAGGGGGCAGGGCAGCTCCAGAATTTT.

This clone was recorded at least ten times. The V gene is TRBV30, the J gene TRBJ2-7, with TRBD1 matching over 7 bases. In germline, CDR1 is GTSNPN, CDR2 SVGIG (reference sequence). The V segment lost 5 bases and the J segment 4 bases; nucleotides outside the gene matches: 5. The CDR3 runs to 12 residues. For the CDR3, the DNA is TGTGCCTGGGCCGGGACAGTTTACGAGCAGTACTTC. It is translated as CAWAGTVYEQYF.

This clone was recorded at least ten times. The chain joins TRBV7-9 to TRBJ1-2, with 10 bases identical to TRBD1. This CDR3 contains 14 residues. The germline CDR1 and CDR2 sequences are SEHNR and FQNEAQ (reference sequence). V lost 5 bases and J lost 4; bases outside the gene matches: 4. The CDR3 sequence is CASSQGQGIYGYTF. The CDR3 DNA follows: TGTGCCAGCAGCCAGGGACAGGGGATCTATGGCTACACCTTC.

There are many counts of this clone. The V and J genes are TRBV5-1 and TRBJ2-5; D not resolved. Germline V gene lookup returns CDR1 SGHRS and CDR2 YFSETQ. The V end lost 0 bases, the J end lost 8 bases, and 11 bases lay between the germline ends. The CDR3 extends over 13 amino acids. In nucleotides, the CDR3 is TGCGCCAGCAGCTTGGATACAGAAGGTACCCAGTACTTC. It is translated as CASSLDTEGTQYF.

The rearrangement uses TRBV10-3 and TRBJ2-5; TRBD2 aligns across 9 bases. After removal of 0 bases from V and 3 bases from J, the junction contained 5 bases not matched to a gene. The CDR3 is 16 residues long. CDR1 and CDR2 from the germline V gene are ENHRY and SYGVKD. The CDR3 is CAISESILAGKETQYF. In DNA form, the CDR3 reads TGTGCCATCAGTGAGTCGATACTAGCGGGCAAAGAGACCCAGTACTTC.

This clone appeared many times. The V call is TRBV30, the J call TRBJ2-2, with D tentatively TRBD1 (5 bases). The CDR3 loop spans 13 amino acids. V dropped 0 bases and J dropped 6 bases, with 8 bases sitting between them. CDR1 and CDR2 (germline): GTSNPN, SVGIG (reference sequence). As DNA, the CDR3 is TGTGCCTGGAGTGTAAACAGGCCCGGGGAGCTGTTTTTT. This gives the protein CAWSVNRPGELFF.

The CDR3 region is CASSSRLVEQYF. The CDR3 DNA reads as TGTGCCAGCAGTTCCCGCCTGGTCGAGCAGTACTTC. The rearrangement joins TRBV28 to TRBJ2-7; the D is unclear. The V end was cut by 4 bases, the J end by 6 bases, with 10 bases between. The CDR3 consists of 12 residues. CDR1 and CDR2 (germline): MDHEN, SYDVKM.

This clone was counted many times. V is TRBV4-2 and J is TRBJ1-4; a weak D match, TRBD1 (5 bases). Trimming removed 1 base from V and 7 bases from J, with 7 bases in between. The V gene's germline CDR1 is LGHNA and CDR2 YNFKEQ. This CDR3 is built from 13 residues. CDR3 amino acids: CASSQGGVEKLFF. CDR3 DNA sequence: TGTGCCAGCAGCCAAGGGGGGGTTGAAAAACTGTTTTTT.

The chain combines TRBV28 with TRBJ1-6, with D perhaps matching TRBD1 (6 bases). The V and J ends lost 5 bases and 5 bases respectively, with 19 bases between them. Per germline, CDR1 MDHEN and CDR2 SYDVKM. The CDR3 sequence is 17 residues long. As DNA, the CDR3 is TGTGCCAGCAGTCGGGTAGGGGGGGGCATGGATAATTCACCCCTCCACTTT. Its translation is CASSRVGGGMDNSPLHF. Together with reference TRBV28 and TRBJ1-6, the CDR3 gives the full variable domain: DVKVTQSSRYLVKRTGEKVFLECVQDMDHENMFWYRQDPGLGLRLIYFSYDVKMKEKGDIPEGYSVSREKKERFSLILESASTNQTSMYLCASSRVGGGMDNSPLHFGNGTRLTVT.

At least ten counts were recorded for this clone. This rearrangement joins TRBV10-3 to TRBJ2-7; weak D call: TRBD2 (6 bases). CDR3 length equals 13 residues. Between the trimmed V and J ends, which lost 6 bases and 0 bases, there was a span of 9 bases. The germline V gene encodes CDR1 ENHRY and CDR2 SYGVKD. CDR3 nucleotide sequence: TGTGCCATCAGCCCAGCGGGCTCCTACGAGCAGTACTTC. Its translation is CAISPAGSYEQYF.

The chain uses TRBV5-1 and TRBJ1-3, with TRBD1 as a possible D gene (5 bases). With 2 bases removed from V and 0 bases from J, the gap between germline ends came to 9 bases. The CDR3 has 15 amino acids. Germline V gene lookup returns CDR1 SGHRS and CDR2 YFSETQ. CDR3 DNA: TGCGCCAGCAGCTTAGGCGGGACCTCTGGAAACACCATATATTTT. Protein: CASSLGGTSGNTIYF.

There are a few counts of this clone. The chain couples TRBV2 to TRBJ2-2; D is ambiguous. Germline lookup yields CDR1 SNHLY and CDR2 FYNNEI. Trimming shortened V by 5 bases and J by 2 bases, and 6 bases separated the two germline ends. The CDR3 contains 13 residues. CDR3 in DNA: TGTGCCAGCAGTCAACGAAACACCGGGGAGCTGTTTTTT. Translating gives CASSQRNTGELFF.

The J gene is TRBJ2-7, the V gene TRBV5-1, with TRBD2 identical over 12 bases. Per germline, CDR1 SGHRS and CDR2 YFSETQ. The ends lost 4 bases at V and 6 bases at J; junction bases unmatched: 5. CDR3 length equals 14 residues. CDR3 region: CASSPLAGGLEQYF. The CDR3 DNA reads as TGCGCCAGCAGCCCACTAGCGGGAGGCCTCGAGCAGTACTTC.

V and J are TRBV10-3 and TRBJ2-2; weak D call: TRBD1 (6 bases). The CDR3 is made up of 13 amino acids. Per the germline V gene, CDR1 is ENHRY and CDR2 is SYGVKD. V lost 3 bases and J 6 bases, leaving 8 bases between the germline ends. CDR3 nucleotides: TGTGCCATCAGTGACACAGGGCCCGGGGAGCTGTTTTTT. This encodes CAISDTGPGELFF.

This clone was detected once. At one end the junction does not follow the germline gene, possibly because of a read error. J is TRBJ2-1 and V is TRBV20-1, with D unclear. The CDR3 has 14 amino acids. Germline CDR1 DFQATT, CDR2 SNEGSKA (reference sequence). Written as DNA, the CDR3 is TGCAGAGCCAGACTCAGCGTGAGAATAGATGAGCACTTCTTC. This codes for CRARLSVRIDEHFF.

The sample holds many counts of this clone. The rearrangement links TRBV7-3 to TRBJ2-1, with a possible D match to TRBD2 (6 bases). Trimming removed 4 bases from V and 10 bases from J, with 35 bases in between. CDR3 length equals 20 residues. Per the germline V gene, CDR1 is SGHTA and CDR2 is FQGTGA. The CDR3 here is CASSSRLIIPSAERSDEQFF. The CDR3 DNA reads as TGTGCCAGCAGCTCCCGCCTCATTATACCTAGCGCGGAGAGGAGCGACGAGCAGTTCTTC. Complete variable domain (other parts from reference TRBV7-3 and TRBJ2-1): GAGVSQTPSNKVTEKGKYVELRCDPISGHTALYWYRQSLGQGPEFLIYFQGTGAADDSGLPNDRFFAVRPEGSVSTLKIQRTERGDSAVYLCASSSRLIIPSAERSDEQFFGPGTRLTVL.

The table lists this clone with a few counts. This sequence joins TRBV2 and TRBJ2-7; perhaps TRBD2 as D (6 bases). Germline CDR1 reads SNHLY; CDR2 reads FYNNEI. This CDR3 region has 13 residues. V dropped 8 bases and J dropped 1 base, with 12 bases sitting between them. The CDR3 nucleotides are TGTGCCAGCTGCGGGGCGGATTCCTACGAGCAGTACTTC. It translates to CASCGADSYEQYF.

Details on this clone: An end of the junction does not agree with germline; a read error may underlie this. The chain combines TRBV11-3 with TRBJ1-6; tentatively, D is TRBD1 (5 bases). Germline V gene data show CDR1 as SGHNT and CDR2 as YENEEA. This CDR3 contains 13 residues. The CDR3 DNA sequence: TGTGTCAGCAGCTCCAGGGTTAATTCACCACTCCACTTT. This sequence encodes CVSSSRVNSPLHF.

This clone was observed at least ten times. This chain uses TRBV20-1 with TRBJ2-3; D possibly corresponds to TRBD2 (5 bases). The CDR3 has 15 amino acids. The V gene's germline CDR1 is DFQATT and CDR2 SNEGSKA (reference sequence). The ends were cut back, 0 bases at V and 3 bases at J, with 13 bases in the middle. CDR3 coding DNA: TGCAGTGCTAGAGATGACTGGAGAGGGACAGATACGCAGTATTTT. It specifies CSARDDWRGTDTQYF.

With regard to this clone: Additional DNA sequences in this sample encode the identical CDR3. This chain joins TRBV20-1 and TRBJ2-1; a possible D gene is TRBD2 (6 bases). V lost 3 bases, J lost 8 bases, and 20 bases lay in between. Germline V gene sequence: CDR1 DFQATT, CDR2 SNEGSKA (reference sequence). CDR3 length: 15 amino acids. The DNA for the CDR3 is TGCAGTGCTAGTGGTCGCGGGCGGGGTGTCGATGAGCAGTTCTTC. Amino acid sequence: CSASGRGRGVDEQFF.